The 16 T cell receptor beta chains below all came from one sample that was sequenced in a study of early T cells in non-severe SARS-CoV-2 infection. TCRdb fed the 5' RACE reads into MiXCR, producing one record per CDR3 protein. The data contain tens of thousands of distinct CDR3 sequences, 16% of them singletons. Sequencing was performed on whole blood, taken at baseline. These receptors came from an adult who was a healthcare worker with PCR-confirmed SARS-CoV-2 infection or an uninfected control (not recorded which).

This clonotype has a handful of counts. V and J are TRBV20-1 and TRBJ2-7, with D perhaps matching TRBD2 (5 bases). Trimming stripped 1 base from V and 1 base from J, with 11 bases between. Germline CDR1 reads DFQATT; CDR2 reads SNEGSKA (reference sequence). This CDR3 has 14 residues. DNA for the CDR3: TGCAGTGCTAGAGCGGGGTGGGTTTCCTACGAGCAGTACTTC. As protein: CSARAGWVSYEQYF.

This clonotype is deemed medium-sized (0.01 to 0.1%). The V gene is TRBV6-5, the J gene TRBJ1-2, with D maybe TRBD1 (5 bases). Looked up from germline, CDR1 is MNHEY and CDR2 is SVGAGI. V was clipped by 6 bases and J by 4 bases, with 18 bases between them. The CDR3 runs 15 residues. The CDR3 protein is CASSLKTGTIYGYTF. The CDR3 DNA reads TGTGCCAGCAGCCTAAAGACCGGGACCATCTATGGCTACACCTTC.

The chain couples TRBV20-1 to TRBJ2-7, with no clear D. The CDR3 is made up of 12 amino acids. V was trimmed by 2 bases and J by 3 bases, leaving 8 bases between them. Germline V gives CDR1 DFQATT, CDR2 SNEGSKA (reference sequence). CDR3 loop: CSARFASYEQYF. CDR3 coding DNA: TGCAGTGCTAGATTTGCTAGCTACGAGCAGTACTTC.

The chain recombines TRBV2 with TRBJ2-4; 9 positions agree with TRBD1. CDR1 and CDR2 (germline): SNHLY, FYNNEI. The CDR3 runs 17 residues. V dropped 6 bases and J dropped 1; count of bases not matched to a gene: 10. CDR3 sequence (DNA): TGTGCCAGCAGGGACAGGGGCTGGGCCCTGGCCAAAAACATTCAGTACTTC. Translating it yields CASRDRGWALAKNIQYF.

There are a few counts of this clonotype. As DNA, the CDR3 is TGTGCCACCCAGGGGGTGTATGAGCAGTTCTTC. Its translation is CATQGVYEQFF. This chain uses TRBV2 with TRBJ2-1; TRBD1 agrees at 7 bases. J lost 8 bases, V lost 10 bases, and 5 bases had no gene match. Germline V gene lookup returns CDR1 SNHLY and CDR2 FYNNEI. The CDR3 length is 11 residues.

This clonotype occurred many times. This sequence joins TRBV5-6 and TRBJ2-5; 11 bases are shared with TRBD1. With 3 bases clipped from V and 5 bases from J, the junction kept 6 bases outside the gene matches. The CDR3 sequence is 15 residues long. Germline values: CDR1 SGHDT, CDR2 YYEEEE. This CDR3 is CASSWKGQGDETQYF. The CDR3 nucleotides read TGTGCCAGCAGCTGGAAGGGACAGGGGGACGAGACCCAGTACTTC.

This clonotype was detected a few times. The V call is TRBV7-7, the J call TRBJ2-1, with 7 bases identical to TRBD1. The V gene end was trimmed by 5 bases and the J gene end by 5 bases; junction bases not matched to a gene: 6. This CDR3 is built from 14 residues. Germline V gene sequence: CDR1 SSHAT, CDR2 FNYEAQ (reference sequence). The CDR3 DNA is TGTGCCAGCAGCCCCGGGACAGAAAACAATGAGCAGTTCTTC. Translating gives CASSPGTENNEQFF.

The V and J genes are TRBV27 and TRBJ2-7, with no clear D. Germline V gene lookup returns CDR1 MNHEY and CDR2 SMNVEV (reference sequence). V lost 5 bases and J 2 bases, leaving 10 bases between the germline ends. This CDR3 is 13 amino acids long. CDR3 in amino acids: CASSPRVTYEQYF. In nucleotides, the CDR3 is TGTGCCAGCAGTCCCCGGGTCACCTACGAGCAGTACTTC.

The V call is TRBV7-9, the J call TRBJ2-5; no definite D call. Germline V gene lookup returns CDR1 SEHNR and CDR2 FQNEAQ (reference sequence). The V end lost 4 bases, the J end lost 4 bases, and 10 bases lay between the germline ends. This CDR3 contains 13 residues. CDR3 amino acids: CASSYGRSETQYF. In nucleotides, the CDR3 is TGTGCCAGCAGCTACGGACGGTCAGAGACCCAGTACTTC.

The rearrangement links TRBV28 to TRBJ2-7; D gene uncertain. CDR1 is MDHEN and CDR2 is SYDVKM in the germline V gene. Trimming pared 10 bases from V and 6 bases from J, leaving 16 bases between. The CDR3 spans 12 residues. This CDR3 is CATSPAPLEQYF. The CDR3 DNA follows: TGTGCCACCTCCCCAGCTCCCCTCGAGCAGTACTTC.

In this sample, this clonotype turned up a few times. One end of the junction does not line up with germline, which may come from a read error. The DNA of the CDR3 is TGTGCCAGCTCGCCACTAGCAGAGGCGGAGACCCAGTACTTC. Its protein is CASSPLAEAETQYF. The J gene is TRBJ2-5, the V gene TRBV18, with a possible D match to TRBD2 (6 bases). Germline V gene data show CDR1 as KGHSH and CDR2 as LQKENI. The CDR3 totals 14 residues.

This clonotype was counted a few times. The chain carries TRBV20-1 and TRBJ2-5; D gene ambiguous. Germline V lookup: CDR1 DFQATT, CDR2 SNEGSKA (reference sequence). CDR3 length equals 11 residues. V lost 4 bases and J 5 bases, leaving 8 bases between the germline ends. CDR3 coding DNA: TGCAGTGCTATGTACACGGAGACCCAGTACTTC. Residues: CSAMYTETQYF.

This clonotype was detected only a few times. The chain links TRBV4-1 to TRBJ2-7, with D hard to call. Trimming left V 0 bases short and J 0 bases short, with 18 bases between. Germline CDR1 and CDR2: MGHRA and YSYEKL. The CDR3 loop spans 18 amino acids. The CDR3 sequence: CASSQDLSRWMASYEQYF. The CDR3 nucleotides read TGCGCCAGCAGCCAAGATCTGTCCAGATGGATGGCCTCCTACGAGCAGTACTTC.

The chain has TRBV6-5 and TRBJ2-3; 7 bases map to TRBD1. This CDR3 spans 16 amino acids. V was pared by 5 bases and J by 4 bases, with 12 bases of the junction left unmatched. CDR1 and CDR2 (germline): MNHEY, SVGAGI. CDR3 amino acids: CASSKTGTVYSDTQYF. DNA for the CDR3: TGTGCCAGCAGTAAAACGGGGACAGTGTACTCAGATACGCAGTATTTT.

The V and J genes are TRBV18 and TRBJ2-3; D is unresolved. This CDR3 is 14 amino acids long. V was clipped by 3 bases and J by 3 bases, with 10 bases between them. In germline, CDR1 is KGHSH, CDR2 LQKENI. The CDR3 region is CASSPPPRTDTQYF. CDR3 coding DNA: TGTGCCAGCTCACCTCCCCCACGGACAGATACGCAGTATTTT. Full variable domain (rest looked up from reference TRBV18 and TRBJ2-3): NAGVMQNPRHLVRRRGQEARLRCSPMKGHSHVYWYRQLPEEGLKFMVYLQKENIIDESGMPKERFSAEFPKEGPSILRIQQVVRGDSAAYFCASSPPPRTDTQYFGPGTRLTVL.

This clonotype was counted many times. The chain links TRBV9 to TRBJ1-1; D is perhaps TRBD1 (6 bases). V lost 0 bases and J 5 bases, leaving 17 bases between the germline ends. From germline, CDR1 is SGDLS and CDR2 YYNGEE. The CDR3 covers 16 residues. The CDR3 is CASSVGSGAVRTEAFF. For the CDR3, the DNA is TGTGCCAGCAGCGTAGGGTCGGGGGCGGTTAGAACTGAAGCTTTCTTT. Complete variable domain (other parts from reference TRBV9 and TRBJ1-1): DSGVTQTPKHLITATGQRVTLRCSPRSGDLSVYWYQQSLDQGLQFLIQYYNGEERAKGNILERFSAQQFPDLHSELNLSSLELGDSALYFCASSVGSGAVRTEAFFGQGTRLTVV.